These T cell receptor beta chains were read from a single sample in a study of blood T cell repertoires in COVID-19. Sequencing used immunoSEQ multiplex PCR; TCRdb keeps in-frame clones, though not all of them. The data hold approximately 180,000 clones, with approximately 73% observed a single time. The specimen sequenced was PBMCs or T cells enriched from blood (not recorded which). These receptors all stem from a woman in her forties or fifties with acute COVID-19. Each CDR3 is given with its conserved first and last residue. The D gene is left open where the match is weak. Expanded clones are given a class, and other clones once, few, many or no size at all.

CDR3 DNA: TGTGCCAGTACGGGTGAGCAGCTTTCAGATACGCAGTATTTT
CDR3 protein: CASTGEQLSDTQYF
D gene: NA
clone size: NA
V gene: TRBV19
J gene: TRBJ2-3

CDR3 DNA: TGTGCCAGCAGCTTCGGCGGCAAACATGAAAAACTGTTTTTT
CDR3 protein: CASSFGGKHEKLFF
D gene: NA
clone size: NA
V gene: TRBV7-8
J gene: TRBJ1-4

CDR3 DNA: TGTGCCAGCAGCGCCGAAGGGGGGGCCCAGGAAAAACTGTTTTTT
CDR3 protein: CASSAEGGAQEKLFF
D gene: NA
clone size: NA
V gene: TRBV9
J gene: TRBJ1-4

CDR3 DNA: TGTGCCAGCAGCTCTTTTGGGACTAGAAGCTCCTACAATGAGCAGTTCTTC
CDR3 protein: CASSSFGTRSSYNEQFF
D gene: TRBD2
clone size: NA
V gene: TRBV28
J gene: TRBJ2-1

CDR3 DNA: TGCGCCAGCGGGGGGGGCACTTACAATGAGCAGTTCTTC
CDR3 protein: CASGGGTYNEQFF
D gene: NA
clone size: NA
V gene: TRBV4-1
J gene: TRBJ2-1

CDR3 DNA: TGCACCAGCAGCCAAGATCTCCAGGGAAACACTGAAGCTTTCTTT
CDR3 protein: CTSSQDLQGNTEAFF
D gene: NA
clone size: few
V gene: TRBV1
J gene: TRBJ1-1

CDR3 DNA: TGTGCCAGTAAACAGGCGTATAGCAATCAGCCCCAGCATTTT
CDR3 protein: CASKQAYSNQPQHF
D gene: NA
clone size: few
V gene: TRBV19
J gene: TRBJ1-5

CDR3 DNA: TGCGCCAGCAGCTACCGCGAGGCCAGCACTGAAGCTTTCTTT
CDR3 protein: CASSYREASTEAFF
D gene: NA
clone size: NA
V gene: TRBV4-1
J gene: TRBJ1-1

CDR3 DNA: TGTGCCAGCAGCCCCTCCGGAAGGGGGGCTTTCTTT
CDR3 protein: CASSPSGRGAFF
D gene: NA
clone size: NA
V gene: TRBV5-4
J gene: TRBJ1-1

CDR3 DNA: TGTGCCAGCAGTTTAGGACAGACCCGAGCATATGGCTACACCTTC
CDR3 protein: CASSLGQTRAYGYTF
D gene: NA
clone size: NA
V gene: TRBV28
J gene: TRBJ1-2

CDR3 DNA: TGTGCCAGTAGTGAACAGGGAGGCAATCAGCCCCAGCATTTT
CDR3 protein: CASSEQGGNQPQHF
D gene: NA
clone size: NA
V gene: TRBV19
J gene: TRBJ1-5

CDR3 DNA: TGTGCCAGCAGTACAACAGGGAGCAATCAGCCCCAGCATTTT
CDR3 protein: CASSTTGSNQPQHF
D gene: NA
clone size: NA
V gene: TRBV6-2/TRBV6-3
J gene: TRBJ1-5

CDR3 DNA: TGTGCCAGCTCACCGAGGGGGGGCGGAATGGACACCGGGGAGCTGTTTTTT
CDR3 protein: CASSPRGGGMDTGELFF
D gene: NA
clone size: NA
V gene: TRBV18
J gene: TRBJ2-2

CDR3 DNA: TGTGCCAGCAGTGACCGGGACAGGGGGACCCAGCCCCAGCATTTT
CDR3 protein: CASSDRDRGTQPQHF
D gene: TRBD1
clone size: once
V gene: TRBV11-2
J gene: TRBJ1-5

CDR3 DNA: TGTGCCAGCAGCCGTGGCAGTGGGGAAGGGGGCTATGGCTACACCTTC
CDR3 protein: CASSRGSGEGGYGYTF
D gene: NA
clone size: NA
V gene: TRBV4-2
J gene: TRBJ1-2

CDR3 DNA: TGTGCCAGCAGTGAAACCGAGACACAATTTTCACCCCTCCACTTT
CDR3 protein: CASSETETQFSPLHF
D gene: NA
clone size: NA
V gene: TRBV2
J gene: TRBJ1-6

CDR3 DNA: TGTGCCAGCAGCTTAGGTGTGGGGGCTAAAGATACGCAGTATTTT
CDR3 protein: CASSLGVGAKDTQYF
D gene: NA
clone size: NA
V gene: TRBV11-2
J gene: TRBJ2-3

CDR3 DNA: TGTGCCAGTAGGGCAGGGGGCGGATACAATGAGCAGTTCTTC
CDR3 protein: CASRAGGGYNEQFF
D gene: TRBD1
clone size: NA
V gene: TRBV19
J gene: TRBJ2-1

CDR3 DNA: TGCGCCAGCAGCTTGGAGGCAGGGGTCTATGGCTACACCTTC
CDR3 protein: CASSLEAGVYGYTF
D gene: NA
clone size: few
V gene: TRBV5-1
J gene: TRBJ1-2

CDR3 DNA: TGCAGCGTTGAAGATCAGCGGGGATTTGGAGAGACCCAGTACTTC
CDR3 protein: CSVEDQRGFGETQYF
D gene: TRBD2
clone size: many
V gene: TRBV29-1
J gene: TRBJ2-5

CDR3 DNA: TGTGCCAGCACCTCAGGACAGGGCAATCAGCCCCAGCATTTT
CDR3 protein: CASTSGQGNQPQHF
D gene: TRBD1
clone size: NA
V gene: TRBV28
J gene: TRBJ1-5

CDR3 DNA: TGTGCCAGTAGTAACCCAGGGGGCTCTAACTATGGCTACACCTTC
CDR3 protein: CASSNPGGSNYGYTF
D gene: TRBD1
clone size: NA
V gene: TRBV19
J gene: TRBJ1-2

CDR3 DNA: TGTGCCAGCAGGGCAGGGGGTAATGTTAATTCACCCCTCCACTTT
CDR3 protein: CASRAGGNVNSPLHF
D gene: TRBD1
clone size: NA
V gene: TRBV11-2
J gene: TRBJ1-6

CDR3 DNA: TGTGCCAGCAGCCAAGATCAGAACAGGGGGCGCTATGGCTACACCTTC
CDR3 protein: CASSQDQNRGRYGYTF
D gene: TRBD1
clone size: NA
V gene: TRBV3-1/TRBV3-2
J gene: TRBJ1-2

CDR3 DNA: TGCGCCAGCAGCTTGGGTCAGGGCAGCACTGAAGCTTTCTTT
CDR3 protein: CASSLGQGSTEAFF
D gene: NA
clone size: NA
V gene: TRBV5-1
J gene: TRBJ1-1

CDR3 DNA: TGTGCCAGCACAGGGGGGATCAATCAGCCCCAGCATTTT
CDR3 protein: CASTGGINQPQHF
D gene: TRBD1
clone size: NA
V gene: TRBV2
J gene: TRBJ1-5

CDR3 DNA: TGTGCCAGCAGCGTTGGAGGGGCCTTGCGCAATGAGCAGTTCTTC
CDR3 protein: CASSVGGALRNEQFF
D gene: NA
clone size: NA
V gene: TRBV9
J gene: TRBJ2-1

CDR3 DNA: TGCGCCAGCAGCCTTGAAGCGTTCAGAGATACGCAGTATTTT
CDR3 protein: CASSLEAFRDTQYF
D gene: NA
clone size: NA
V gene: TRBV4-3
J gene: TRBJ2-3

CDR3 DNA: TGTGCCAGCAGTTTTTCACAGGGACTGAACACTGAAGCTTTCTTT
CDR3 protein: CASSFSQGLNTEAFF
D gene: NA
clone size: once
V gene: TRBV28
J gene: TRBJ1-1

CDR3 DNA: TGCGCCAGCAGCCACCCCGGGCAGGGCGGTGAAGCTTTCTTT
CDR3 protein: CASSHPGQGGEAFF
D gene: NA
clone size: few
V gene: TRBV4-1
J gene: TRBJ1-1

CDR3 DNA: TGTGCCAGTAGTATGTCCGGGAACACTGAAGCTTTCTTT
CDR3 protein: CASSMSGNTEAFF
D gene: NA
clone size: few
V gene: TRBV19
J gene: TRBJ1-1

CDR3 DNA: TGTGCCAGCAGCAAAGTCCCTAGGTCTACGCAGTATTTT
CDR3 protein: CASSKVPRSTQYF
D gene: NA
clone size: NA
V gene: TRBV21-1
J gene: TRBJ2-3

CDR3 DNA: TGTGCCTGGAGGGGACAGCCCGGAGTGAGTGAAGCTTTCTTT
CDR3 protein: CAWRGQPGVSEAFF
D gene: TRBD1
clone size: few
V gene: TRBV30
J gene: TRBJ1-1

CDR3 DNA: TGTGCCAGCAGTTACGCCGGGACAGGGACCTATGGCTACACCTTC
CDR3 protein: CASSYAGTGTYGYTF
D gene: TRBD1
clone size: NA
V gene: TRBV6-5
J gene: TRBJ1-2

CDR3 DNA: TGTGCCAGCAGTTCACAGGGGGGGACCGGGGAGCTGTTTTTT
CDR3 protein: CASSSQGGTGELFF
D gene: NA
clone size: NA
V gene: TRBV27
J gene: TRBJ2-2

CDR3 DNA: TGTGCCAGCAGGTTATTACATACAGGGGGCCGAAACACTGAAGCTTTCTTT
CDR3 protein: CASRLLHTGGRNTEAFF
D gene: TRBD1
clone size: NA
V gene: TRBV28
J gene: TRBJ1-1

CDR3 DNA: TGTGCCAGCGGCTCGGGGGTCCGGGACTATGGCTACACCTTC
CDR3 protein: CASGSGVRDYGYTF
D gene: NA
clone size: NA
V gene: TRBV28
J gene: TRBJ1-2

CDR3 DNA: TGTGCCAGCAGGGACAAGACAACTAATGAAAAACTGTTTTTT
CDR3 protein: CASRDKTTNEKLFF
D gene: NA
clone size: NA
V gene: TRBV6-5
J gene: TRBJ1-4

CDR3 DNA: TGTGCCAGCAGCCTCAGGGTCGACTATGGCTACACCTTC
CDR3 protein: CASSLRVDYGYTF
D gene: NA
clone size: NA
V gene: TRBV6-5
J gene: TRBJ1-2

CDR3 DNA: TGTGCCAGCAGCGGGACAGGGTTTTTCGGCTACACCTTC
CDR3 protein: CASSGTGFFGYTF
D gene: TRBD1
clone size: NA
V gene: TRBV7-2
J gene: TRBJ1-2

CDR3 DNA: TGTGCCAGCAGTTTGTTGTCCGAGGCAGATACGCAGTATTTT
CDR3 protein: CASSLLSEADTQYF
D gene: NA
clone size: NA
V gene: TRBV28
J gene: TRBJ2-3

CDR3 DNA: TGCAGCGTTGGCCAGGGGGAGGATAACCCCCAGCATTTT
CDR3 protein: CSVGQGEDNPQHF
D gene: TRBD1
clone size: once
V gene: TRBV29-1
J gene: TRBJ1-5

CDR3 DNA: TGTGCCAGCAGCGCAGCACCGGGACTAGCGTCGGAGACCCAGTACTTC
CDR3 protein: CASSAAPGLASETQYF
D gene: TRBD2
clone size: NA
V gene: TRBV9
J gene: TRBJ2-5

CDR3 DNA: TGTGCCAGCGCTTGGACAGGGCTGAGGAACACCATATATTTT
CDR3 protein: CASAWTGLRNTIYF
D gene: TRBD1
clone size: NA
V gene: TRBV28
J gene: TRBJ1-3